These T cell receptor beta chains were read from a single sample in a study of shared clonotypes between healthy human individuals. Generated by immunoSEQ multiplex PCR, the TCRdb table keeps only in-frame clones and is missing some. The sample contains 2.5 million or so clones, about 92% of which appear only once. Source material: naive CD4+ T cells sorted from blood. The receptors derive from a young man in good health. The CDR3 runs from the conserved cysteine through the conserved F or W. A D gene is named only where the DNA matches it firmly. Clone size is shown for a subset of rows, as once, few, many or a class of expanded clone.

16,.,TRBJ2-5,TRBV9,.,CASSSRGSGTQETQYF,TGTGCCAGCAGCTCCCGGGGGAGCGGGACACAAGAGACCCAGTACTTC
14,TRBD1,TRBJ2-5,TRBV9,.,CASSVDPGGQTQYF,TGTGCCAGCAGCGTAGATCCAGGGGGACAGACCCAGTACTTC
13,TRBD1,TRBJ1-5,TRBV4-3,.,CASSQDMDRRQHF,TGCGCCAGCAGCCAAGATATGGACAGGCGGCAGCATTTT
15,TRBD1,TRBJ2-3,TRBV5-6,.,CASTTGDRETDTQYF,TGTGCCAGCACCACCGGGGACAGGGAGACAGATACGCAGTATTTT
17,.,TRBJ2-5,TRBV7-2,.,CASSLRGRQSYQETQYF,TGTGCCAGCAGTCTTAGGGGGAGACAGTCGTACCAAGAGACCCAGTACTTC
15,TRBD1,TRBJ2-1,TRBV6-5,.,CASSLTGQGANEQFF,TGTGCCAGCAGCCTGACGGGACAGGGGGCGAATGAGCAGTTCTTC
10,.,TRBJ1-1,TRBV30,few,CAWSVNEAFF,TGTGCCTGGAGTGTAAACGAAGCTTTCTTT
13,TRBD1,TRBJ1-2,TRBV30,.,CAWSRTGGDGYTF,TGTGCCTGGAGCCGAACAGGGGGGGATGGCTACACCTTC
15,.,TRBJ1-6,TRBV6-6,.,CASSYGDGHNSPLHF,TGTGCCAGCAGTTACGGGGACGGACATAATTCACCCCTCCACTTT
17,TRBD2,TRBJ2-5,TRBV7-8,once,CASTLPGGTSLQETQYF,TGTGCCAGCACGCTTCCGGGGGGGACTTCCCTCCAAGAGACCCAGTACTTC
15,.,TRBJ2-5,TRBV19,.,CASSSIRGAGETQYF,TGTGCCAGTAGTTCAATTAGGGGCGCAGGGGAGACCCAGTACTTC
13,TRBD1,TRBJ2-7,TRBV10-2,.,CASSGQGIDEQYF,TGCGCCAGCAGCGGACAGGGGATCGACGAGCAGTACTTC
13,TRBD1,TRBJ1-6,TRBV30,once,CAWDGQGNSPLHF,TGTGCCTGGGACGGACAGGGTAATTCACCCCTCCACTTT
13,.,TRBJ2-3,TRBV13,.,CASSPNGGDTQYF,TGTGCCAGCAGCCCGAACGGGGGAGATACGCAGTATTTT
15,TRBD1,TRBJ2-7,TRBV9,.,CASSVGTGGFYEQYF,TGTGCCAGCAGCGTAGGGACAGGGGGCTTCTACGAGCAGTACTTC
14,.,TRBJ1-2,TRBV5-1,.,CASSLDGGVYGYTF,TGCGCCAGCAGCTTGGATGGGGGCGTCTATGGCTACACCTTC
13,TRBD1,TRBJ1-6,TRBV6-5,once,CASSRGTDSPLHF,TGTGCCAGCAGCCGAGGGACAGATTCACCCCTCCACTTT
15,.,TRBJ1-1,TRBV28,.,CASRPSDGMNTEAFF,TGTGCCAGCAGGCCCTCGGACGGCATGAACACTGAAGCTTTCTTT
12,TRBD1,TRBJ2-5,TRBV30,.,CAGGQAKETQYF,TGTGCCGGGGGACAGGCTAAAGAGACCCAGTACTTC
16,TRBD2,TRBJ2-7,TRBV27,.,CASSLSPGLVMGEQYF,TGTGCCAGCAGTTTATCCCCGGGACTAGTCATGGGGGAGCAGTACTTC
15,.,TRBJ2-5,TRBV6-5,.,CASSYFIGVSETQYF,TGTGCCAGCAGTTATTTTATCGGCGTCTCGGAGACCCAGTACTTC
16,TRBD1,TRBJ1-5,TRBV18,.,CASSPPGQGARQPQHF,TGTGCCAGCTCACCACCGGGACAGGGGGCGAGACAGCCCCAGCATTTT
14,.,TRBJ1-2,TRBV4-3,.,CASSQDRTVYGYTF,TGCGCCAGCAGCCAAGATCGGACAGTCTATGGCTACACCTTC
17,TRBD2,TRBJ2-1,TRBV5-4,.,CASSDRQRGPSYNEQFF,TGTGCCAGCAGCGACCGTCAGCGGGGGCCATCCTACAATGAGCAGTTCTTC
14,.,TRBJ1-6,TRBV13,.,CASSLGQYNSPLHF,TGTGCCAGCAGCTTAGGGCAGTATAATTCACCCCTCCACTTT
14,.,TRBJ1-6,TRBV6-5,.,CASSRDKGNSPLHF,TGTGCCAGCAGTCGGGACAAAGGGAATTCACCCCTCCACTTT
15,TRBD2,TRBJ2-2,TRBV7-8,once,CASSLPGGGTGELFF,TGTGCCAGCAGCCTCCCCGGGGGGGGGACCGGGGAGCTGTTTTTT
17,TRBD1,TRBJ2-5,TRBV5-1,.,CASSLDPDRGQGETQYF,TGCGCCAGCAGCTTAGACCCCGACAGGGGGCAGGGTGAGACCCAGTACTTC
13,.,TRBJ2-2,TRBV11-1,.,CASSRGRTGELFF,TGTGCCAGCAGCCGCGGACGCACCGGGGAGCTGTTTTTT
13,.,TRBJ1-1,TRBV5-4,.,CASSVDSNTEAFF,TGTGCCAGCAGCGTGGACAGCAACACTGAAGCTTTCTTT
14,TRBD1,TRBJ2-7,TRBV2,.,CASSLQGLSYEQYF,TGTGCCAGCAGCCTACAGGGGCTCTCCTACGAGCAGTACTTC
15,TRBD2,TRBJ2-2,TRBV7-2,.,CASSSYSGRTGELFF,TGTGCCAGCAGCTCGTATAGCGGGCGAACCGGGGAGCTGTTTTTT
14,.,TRBJ2-7,TRBV7-2,.,CASSLAYAAYEQYF,TGTGCCAGCAGCTTGGCCTATGCAGCCTACGAGCAGTACTTC
16,TRBD2,TRBJ2-3,TRBV13,.,CASSLEGLGIGDTQYF,TGTGCCAGCAGCTTAGAGGGACTAGGGATAGGGGATACGCAGTATTTT
16,TRBD2,TRBJ2-7,TRBV5-4,.,CASSLAGTSGAYEQYF,TGTGCCAGCAGCTTGGCCGGGACTAGCGGTGCCTACGAGCAGTACTTC
14,.,TRBJ1-2,TRBV18,.,CASSHGSRDYGYTF,TGTGCCAGCTCGCACGGGTCGAGGGACTATGGCTACACCTTC
15,TRBD2,TRBJ2-7,TRBV27,.,CASSLSPTSGVSQYF,TGTGCCAGCAGTTTATCCCCCACTAGCGGGGTTTCGCAGTACTTC
17,TRBD1,TRBJ1-2,TRBV7-2,.,CASSLALSQGADAGYTF,TGTGCCAGCAGCTTAGCGCTCTCACAGGGGGCTGACGCTGGCTACACCTTC
14,.,TRBJ1-5,TRBV19,.,CASSTEYSNQPQHF,TGTGCCAGCTCGACGGAGTATAGCAATCAGCCCCAGCATTTT
13,.,TRBJ1-6,TRBV18,.,CASSPPNDSPLHF,TGTGCCAGCTCACCACCGAACGATTCACCCCTCCACTTT
15,TRBD1,TRBJ1-4,TRBV6-6,.,CASSLRDSYNEKLFF,TGTGCCAGCAGCCTCCGGGACAGCTATAATGAAAAACTGTTTTTT
16,TRBD2,TRBJ2-3,TRBV2,.,CASSVLAGGLTDTQYF,TGTGCCAGCAGTGTACTAGCGGGAGGGCTTACAGATACGCAGTATTTT
12,.,TRBJ2-7,TRBV4-1,.,CASSHLRGEQYF,TGCGCCAGCAGCCACCTGAGGGGGGAGCAGTACTTC
13,.,TRBJ1-5,TRBV19,few,CASSYGGNQPQHF,TGTGCCAGTAGTTATGGAGGGAATCAGCCCCAGCATTTT
16,TRBD1,TRBJ1-6,TRBV27,.,CASSPRTGGSHSPLHF,TGTGCCAGCAGTCCCAGGACAGGGGGCTCTCATTCACCCCTCCACTTT
18,TRBD2,TRBJ2-3,TRBV5-1,.,CASSWTSGGASRTDTQYF,TGCGCCAGCAGTTGGACTAGCGGGGGGGCCTCCCGCACAGATACGCAGTATTTT
14,.,TRBJ1-1,TRBV18,.,CASSLTDLNTEAFF,TGTGCCAGCTCACTAACGGACCTGAACACTGAAGCTTTCTTT
13,.,TRBJ1-2,TRBV2,.,CASKTESSYGYTF,TGTGCCAGCAAAACGGAGAGCTCCTATGGCTACACCTTC
18,TRBD2,TRBJ2-1,TRBV7-3,.,CASSSKSATSGSLNEQFF,TGTGCCAGCAGCTCCAAATCCGCCACTAGCGGATCTCTCAATGAGCAGTTCTTC
14,.,TRBJ1-1,TRBV19,.,CASSPAPGNTEAFF,TGTGCCAGTAGTCCAGCCCCAGGGAACACTGAAGCTTTCTTT
16,TRBD1,TRBJ1-1,TRBV5-8,once,CASSNWDRGKNTEAFF,TGTGCCAGCAGCAATTGGGACAGGGGAAAGAACACTGAAGCTTTCTTT
17,.,TRBJ1-5,TRBV18,.,CASSPTGTSRADQPQHF,TGTGCCAGCTCACCAACCGGGACCTCTAGAGCCGATCAGCCCCAGCATTTT
12,.,TRBJ2-7,TRBV5-5,.,CASQLDSTGKDF,TGTGCCTCCCAGCTTGACTCTACAGGGAAGGACTTC
15,.,TRBJ2-5,TRBV30,.,CAWTIGQGGSETQYF,TGTGCCTGGACCATAGGGCAGGGCGGCTCAGAGACCCAGTACTTC
12,.,TRBJ1-1,TRBV30,.,CAWSSTNTEAFF,TGTGCCTGGAGTAGCACTAACACTGAAGCTTTCTTT
14,.,TRBJ1-3,TRBV5-6,.,CASSRTSSGNTIYF,TGTGCCAGCAGCCGCACCTCCTCTGGAAACACCATATATTTT
12,.,TRBJ1-1,TRBV12-5,.,CANHGGAVEAFF,TGTGCTAACCACGGCGGGGCAGTTGAAGCTTTCTTT
12,.,TRBJ1-2,TRBV10-3,.,CAISSTHYGYTF,TGTGCCATCAGCTCGACCCACTATGGCTACACCTTC